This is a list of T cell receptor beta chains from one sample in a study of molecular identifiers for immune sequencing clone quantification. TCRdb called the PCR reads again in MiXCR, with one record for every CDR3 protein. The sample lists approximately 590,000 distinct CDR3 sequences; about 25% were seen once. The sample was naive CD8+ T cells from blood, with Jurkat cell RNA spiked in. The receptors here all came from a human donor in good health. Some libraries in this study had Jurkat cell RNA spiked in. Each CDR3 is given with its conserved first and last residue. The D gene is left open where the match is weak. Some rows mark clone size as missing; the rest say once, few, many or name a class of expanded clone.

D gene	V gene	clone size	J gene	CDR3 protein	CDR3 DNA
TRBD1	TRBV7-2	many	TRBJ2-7	CASSPGTVVYEQYF	TGTGCCAGCAGCCCGGGGACAGTAGTTTACGAGCAGTACTTC
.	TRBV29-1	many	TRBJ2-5	CSVDKGLETQYF	TGCAGCGTTGATAAGGGGCTGGAGACCCAGTACTTC
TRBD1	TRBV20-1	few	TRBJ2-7	CSASGTGGREQYF	TGCAGTGCTAGTGGGACAGGGGGGCGCGAGCAGTACTTC
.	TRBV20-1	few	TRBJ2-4	CSAGEFAENIQYF	TGCAGTGCGGGGGAGTTCGCCGAAAACATTCAGTACTTC
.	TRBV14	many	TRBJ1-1	CASSSVRSAEAFF	TGTGCCAGCAGCTCTGTACGATCGGCTGAAGCTTTCTTT
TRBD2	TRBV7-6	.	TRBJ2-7	CASSWDSGSSYEQYF	TGTGCCAGCAGCTGGGATAGCGGGAGTTCCTACGAGCAGTACTTC
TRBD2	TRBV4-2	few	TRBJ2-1	CASSQETSGVVNEQFF	TGTGCCAGCAGCCAGGAAACTAGCGGGGTAGTCAATGAGCAGTTCTTC
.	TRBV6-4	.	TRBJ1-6	CASSPTQGFDSPLHF	TGTGCCAGCAGCCCCACCCAGGGGTTCGATTCACCCCTCCACTTT
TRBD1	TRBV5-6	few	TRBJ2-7	CASSLSVGQGAYEQYF	TGTGCCAGCAGCTTGTCAGTTGGGCAGGGGGCTTACGAGCAGTACTTC
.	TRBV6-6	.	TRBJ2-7	CASSYSTEPSYEQYF	TGTGCCAGCAGTTACTCGACAGAGCCCTCCTACGAGCAGTACTTC
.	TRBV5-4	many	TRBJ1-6	CASSLYRSSNSPLHF	TGTGCCAGCAGCTTGTATCGATCGAGTAATTCACCCCTCCACTTT
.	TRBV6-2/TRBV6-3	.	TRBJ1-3	CASSYSADDSGNTIYF	TGTGCCAGCAGTTACTCCGCTGACGACTCTGGAAACACCATATATTTT
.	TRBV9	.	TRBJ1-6	CASSVGVVEGSPLHF	TGTGCCAGCAGCGTAGGGGTGGTTGAGGGATCACCCCTCCACTTT
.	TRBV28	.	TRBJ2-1	CASRPTTGRNNEQFF	TGTGCCAGCAGACCGACGACAGGCCGGAACAATGAGCAGTTCTTC
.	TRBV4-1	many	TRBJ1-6	CASSQDPGANSPLHF	TGCGCCAGCAGCCAAGATCCGGGGGCGAATTCACCCCTCCACTTT
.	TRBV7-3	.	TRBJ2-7	CASSLMGADEQYF	TGTGCCAGCAGCTTGATGGGGGCCGACGAGCAGTACTTC
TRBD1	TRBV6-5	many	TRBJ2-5	CASRADRDDQETQYF	TGTGCCAGCAGGGCGGACAGGGATGACCAAGAGACCCAGTACTTC
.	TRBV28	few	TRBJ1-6	CASIFEGGGNSPLHF	TGTGCCAGCATATTCGAGGGGGGTGGGAATTCACCCCTCCACTTT
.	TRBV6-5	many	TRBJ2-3	CASSYFAGSPDTQYF	TGTGCCAGCAGTTACTTCGCAGGGAGCCCAGATACGCAGTATTTT
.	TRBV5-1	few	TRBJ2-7	CASSLGPQSSYEQYF	TGCGCCAGCAGCTTGGGTCCCCAGAGCTCCTACGAGCAGTACTTC
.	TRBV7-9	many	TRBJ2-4	CASSSPVRQAKNIQYF	TGTGCCAGCAGCTCACCGGTCCGGCAGGCCAAAAACATTCAGTACTTC
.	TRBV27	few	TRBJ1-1	CASSLGPGTFVSEAFF	TGTGCCAGCAGTTTAGGCCCAGGGACCTTCGTTAGTGAAGCTTTCTTT
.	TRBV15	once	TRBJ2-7	CATSRGGREQYF	TGTGCCACCAGCAGAGGGGGACGGGAGCAGTACTTC
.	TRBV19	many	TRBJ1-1	CASSILTEAFF	TGTGCCAGTAGTATCCTAACTGAAGCTTTCTTT
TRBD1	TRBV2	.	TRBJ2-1	CASGDGPGGKDNEQFF	TGTGCCAGCGGAGATGGTCCAGGGGGAAAGGACAATGAGCAGTTCTTC
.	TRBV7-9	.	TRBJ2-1	CASSRWELWNEQFF	TGTGCCAGCAGCCGATGGGAGTTATGGAATGAGCAGTTCTTC
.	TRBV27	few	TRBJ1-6	CASSWFGGDSPLHF	TGTGCCAGCAGTTGGTTCGGGGGAGATTCACCCCTCCACTTT
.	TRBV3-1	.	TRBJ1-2	CASSQDRGHGYTF	TGTGCCAGCAGCCAAGACCGAGGACACGGCTACACCTTC
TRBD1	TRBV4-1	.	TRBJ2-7	CASSQSGTGRNEQYF	TGCGCCAGCAGCCAATCCGGGACAGGGCGGAACGAGCAGTACTTC
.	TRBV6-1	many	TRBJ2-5	CASSGLPQGQETQYF	TGTGCCAGCAGTGGGCTCCCACAGGGCCAAGAGACCCAGTACTTC
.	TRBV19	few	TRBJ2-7	CASSFVAGQYEQYF	TGTGCCAGTAGTTTCGTGGCAGGGCAGTACGAGCAGTACTTC
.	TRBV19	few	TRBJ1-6	CASQMQGFPFYGSPLHF	TGTGCCAGCCAAATGCAGGGATTCCCTTTTTATGGTTCACCCCTCCACTTT
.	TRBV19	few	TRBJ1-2	CASRAAIANYGYTF	TGTGCCAGTAGAGCAGCGATAGCTAACTATGGCTACACCTTC
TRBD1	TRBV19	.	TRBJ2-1	CASTTTGGSYNEQFF	TGTGCCAGTACCACGACAGGGGGTTCCTACAATGAGCAGTTCTTC
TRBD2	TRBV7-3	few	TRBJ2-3	CASSFSGTSGTGDTQYF	TGTGCCAGCAGCTTCTCCGGGACTAGCGGGACTGGGGATACGCAGTATTTT
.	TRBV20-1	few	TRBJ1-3	CSARGAADEAGNTIYF	TGCAGTGCTAGAGGGGCGGCGGACGAAGCAGGAAACACCATATATTTT
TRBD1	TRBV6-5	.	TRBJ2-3	CASSYWTGGSTDTQYF	TGTGCCAGCAGTTATTGGACAGGGGGCAGCACAGATACGCAGTATTTT
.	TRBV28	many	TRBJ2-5	CASSPPGPGETQYF	TGTGCCAGCAGTCCTCCGGGACCCGGGGAGACCCAGTACTTC
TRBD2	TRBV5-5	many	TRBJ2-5	CASSFGLAGARLQETQYF	TGTGCCAGCAGTTTTGGACTAGCGGGGGCTCGACTCCAAGAGACCCAGTACTTC
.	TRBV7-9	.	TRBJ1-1	CASSSGRGHEEAFF	TGTGCCAGCAGCTCGGGACGGGGCCATGAAGAAGCTTTCTTT
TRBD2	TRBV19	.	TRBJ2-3	CASSMGLADTDTQYF	TGTGCCAGTAGTATGGGACTAGCGGACACAGATACGCAGTATTTT
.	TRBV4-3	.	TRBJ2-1	CASSIGTQQFF	TGCGCCAGCAGCATCGGGACTCAGCAGTTCTTC